These 8 T cell receptor beta chains were all obtained from the same sample, sequenced in a study of Graves' ophthalmopathy and Graves' hyperthyroidism. The study amplified TCR beta CDR3 regions using RNA transcripts. An opening RT-PCR round employed HTBI primers and preceded a second-round multiplex PCR. TCRdb passed the multiplex PCR reads through MiXCR, listing each CDR3 protein once. The data show roughly 610,000 distinct CDR3 sequences, about a fifth seen once. The specimen sequenced was peripheral blood. The receptors originated from a woman between 18 and 29 years old with stable Graves' hyperthyroidism. Some clones in this sample may be carry-over from other donors' samples.

This clonotype was seen only a few times. This chain uses TRBV7-8 with TRBJ1-3, with D perhaps matching TRBD1 (5 bases). Trimming shortened V by 5 bases and J by 0 bases, and 14 bases separated the two germline ends. From germline, CDR1 is SGHVS and CDR2 FQNEAQ. The CDR3 is 16 residues long. CDR3 loop: CASSNPPGASGNTIYF. The CDR3 DNA is TGTGCCAGCAGCAATCCCCCCGGGGCCTCTGGAAACACCATATATTTT.

There are many counts of this clonotype. The gene calls are TRBV19 and TRBJ1-1, with D perhaps matching TRBD1 (6 bases). Germline lookup yields CDR1 LNHDA and CDR2 SQIVND (reference sequence). The CDR3 is 16 residues long. Trimming stripped 7 bases from V and 1 base from J, with 19 bases between. The CDR3 loop is CASNPGVFGANTEAFF. For the CDR3, the DNA is TGTGCCAGTAATCCAGGGGTGTTTGGAGCGAACACTGAAGCTTTCTTT.

There are many counts of this clonotype. The chain links TRBV6-1 to TRBJ2-7, with D uncertain. Trimming left V 6 bases short and J 0 bases short, with 15 bases between. This CDR3 contains 15 residues. Germline CDR1 reads MNHNS; CDR2 reads SASEGT. CDR3 protein: CASSLTVGSSYEQYF. CDR3 sequence (DNA): TGTGCCAGCAGCCTTACCGTCGGAAGCTCCTACGAGCAGTACTTC.

This clonotype was counted at least ten times. This sequence joins TRBV20-1 and TRBJ1-2, with no clear D. Per germline, CDR1 DFQATT and CDR2 SNEGSKA (reference sequence). Trimming removed 1 base at V and 2 bases at J, with 8 bases between. The CDR3 is made up of 13 amino acids. In DNA, the CDR3 is TGCAGTGCTAGAGGGGCGACGAACTATGGCTACACCTTC. This translates into CSARGATNYGYTF.

The table lists this clonotype with many counts. This chain joins TRBV15 and TRBJ2-7; D tentatively fits TRBD1 or TRBD2 (6 bases each). Germline V lookup: CDR1 LNHNV, CDR2 YYDKDF (reference sequence). This CDR3 spans 15 amino acids. With 8 bases removed from V and 5 bases from J, the gap between germline ends came to 22 bases. The CDR3 loop reads CATPPRVGGEDEQYF. DNA of the CDR3: TGTGCCACCCCCCCCAGGGTGGGGGGCGAGGACGAGCAGTACTTC. The full variable domain, its missing parts supplied by reference TRBV15 and TRBJ2-7, is DAMVIQNPRYQVTQFGKPVTLSCSQTLNHNVMYWYQQKSSQAPKLLFHYYDKDFNNEADTPDNFQSRRPNTSFCFLDIRSPGLGDTAMYLCATPPRVGGEDEQYFGPGTRLTVT.

This clonotype was detected many times. The gene calls are TRBV6-5 and TRBJ1-5; 12 nucleotides agree with TRBD1. This CDR3 contains 12 residues. Germline trimming cut 10 bases from V and 9 bases from J; bases unmatched to any gene: 4. Germline assignment: CDR1 MNHEY and CDR2 SVGAGI. Here the CDR3 reads CAIGTGGPPQHF. For the CDR3, the DNA is TGTGCCATCGGGACAGGGGGCCCGCCCCAGCATTTT.

This rearrangement joins TRBV6-1 to TRBJ1-1, with TRBD1 identical over 7 bases. CDR1 is MNHNS, CDR2 SASEGT, per germline. V was clipped by 1 base and J by 0 bases; unmatched bases: 5. The CDR3 covers 16 residues. CDR3 region: CASSEVPTGMNTEAFF. The CDR3 DNA is TGTGCCAGCAGTGAAGTCCCGACAGGGATGAACACTGAAGCTTTCTTT.

This clonotype was picked up one time. J is TRBJ1-2 and V is TRBV19, with 10 bases aligning to TRBD1. J gave up 0 bases and V 7 bases, and 5 bases lay outside the gene matches. The germline CDR1 and CDR2 sequences are LNHDA and SQIVND (reference sequence). The CDR3 covers 15 residues. CDR3 coding DNA: TGTGCCAGTACCCTCGACAGGGGGCCTAACTATGGCTACACCTTC. Translating it yields CASTLDRGPNYGYTF.